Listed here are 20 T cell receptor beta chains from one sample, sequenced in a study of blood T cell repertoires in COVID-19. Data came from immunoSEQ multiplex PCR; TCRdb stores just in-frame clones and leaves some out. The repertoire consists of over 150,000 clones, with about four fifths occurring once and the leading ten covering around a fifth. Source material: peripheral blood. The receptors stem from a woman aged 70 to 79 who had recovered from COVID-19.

The CDR3 DNA follows: TGTGCCAGCAGTCCCGACACAACTAATGAAAAACTGTTTTTT. It is translated as CASSPDTTNEKLFF. The V gene is TRBV5-5, the J gene TRBJ1-4; D is unresolved. The length of the CDR3 is 14 residues. V was shortened by 5 bases and J by 0 bases, with 8 bases between the two germline ends. Germline-derived CDR1 and CDR2 are SGHKS and YYEKEE (reference sequence).

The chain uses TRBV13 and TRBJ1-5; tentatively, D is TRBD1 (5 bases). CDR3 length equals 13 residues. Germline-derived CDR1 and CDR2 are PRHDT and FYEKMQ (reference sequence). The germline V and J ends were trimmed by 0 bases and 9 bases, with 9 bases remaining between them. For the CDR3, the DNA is TGTGCCAGCAGCTTAGGATCGGGGGGGCCCCAGCATTTT. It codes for CASSLGSGGPQHF.

The CDR3 DNA sequence: TGTGCCAGCAGCCCGACAGGGGCCCCAACTAATGAAAAACTGTTTTTT. Its translation is CASSPTGAPTNEKLFF. The rearrangement links TRBV5-6 to TRBJ1-4, with 8 bases that match TRBD1. J lost 0 bases, V lost 4 bases, and 5 bases had no gene match. The germline CDR1 and CDR2 sequences are SGHDT and YYEEEE. The CDR3 extends over 16 amino acids.

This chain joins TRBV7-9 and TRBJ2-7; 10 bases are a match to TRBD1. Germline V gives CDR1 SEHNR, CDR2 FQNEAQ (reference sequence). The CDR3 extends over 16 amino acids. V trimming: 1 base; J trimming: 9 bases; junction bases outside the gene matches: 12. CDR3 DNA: TGTGCCAGCAGCTTAGAGTACCCGGGACAGGGGAACCGGCAGTACTTC. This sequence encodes CASSLEYPGQGNRQYF.

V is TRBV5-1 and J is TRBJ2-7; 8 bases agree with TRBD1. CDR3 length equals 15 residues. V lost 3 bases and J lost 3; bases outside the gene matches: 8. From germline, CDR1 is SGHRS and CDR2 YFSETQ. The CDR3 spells CASSSLGTGNYEQYF. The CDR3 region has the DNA TGCGCCAGCAGCTCCCTCGGGACAGGAAACTACGAGCAGTACTTC.

CDR3 sequence: CASSLGQGLGAFF. CDR3 coding DNA: TGTGCCAGCAGCTTAGGACAGGGACTGGGAGCTTTCTTT. The V gene is TRBV7-8, the J gene TRBJ1-1; TRBD1 matches 7 bases. Germline V gives CDR1 SGHVS, CDR2 FQNEAQ. The CDR3 totals 13 residues. V trimming: 1 base; J trimming: 10 bases; junction bases outside the gene matches: 6.

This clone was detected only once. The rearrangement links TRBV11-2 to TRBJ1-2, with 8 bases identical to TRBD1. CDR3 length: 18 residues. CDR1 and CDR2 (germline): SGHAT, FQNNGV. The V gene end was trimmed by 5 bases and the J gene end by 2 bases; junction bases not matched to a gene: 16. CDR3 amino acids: CASSTGPGGLPLNYGYTF. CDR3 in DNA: TGTGCCAGCAGCACCGGGCCAGGGGGCCTACCGTTAAACTATGGCTACACCTTC.

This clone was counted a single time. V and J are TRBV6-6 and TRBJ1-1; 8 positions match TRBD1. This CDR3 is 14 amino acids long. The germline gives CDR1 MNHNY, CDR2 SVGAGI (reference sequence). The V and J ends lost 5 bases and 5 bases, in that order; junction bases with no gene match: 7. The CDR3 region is CASSPRQGRTEAFF. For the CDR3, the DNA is TGTGCCAGCAGTCCCCGACAGGGGAGGACTGAAGCTTTCTTT.

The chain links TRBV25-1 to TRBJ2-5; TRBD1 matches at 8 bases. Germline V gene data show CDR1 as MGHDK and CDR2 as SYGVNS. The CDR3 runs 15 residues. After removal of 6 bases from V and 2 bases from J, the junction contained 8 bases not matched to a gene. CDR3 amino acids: CASRDRVGLQETQYF. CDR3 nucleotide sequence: TGTGCCAGCAGGGACAGGGTTGGGCTGCAAGAGACCCAGTACTTC.

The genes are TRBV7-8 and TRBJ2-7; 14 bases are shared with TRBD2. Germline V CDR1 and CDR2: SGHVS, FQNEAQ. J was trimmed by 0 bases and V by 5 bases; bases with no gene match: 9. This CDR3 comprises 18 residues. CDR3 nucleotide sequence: TGTGCCAGCAGCGCGGGACTAGCGGGGGCCTCCCCCTCCTACGAGCAGTACTTC. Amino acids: CASSAGLAGASPSYEQYF.

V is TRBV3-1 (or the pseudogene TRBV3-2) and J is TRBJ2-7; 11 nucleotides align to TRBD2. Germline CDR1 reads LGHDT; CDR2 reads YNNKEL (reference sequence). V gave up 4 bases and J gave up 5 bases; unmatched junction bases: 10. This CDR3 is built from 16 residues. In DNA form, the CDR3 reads TGTGCCAGCAGCCTATTAGCGGGAGGGCCATTCGACGAGCAGTACTTC. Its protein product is CASSLLAGGPFDEQYF.

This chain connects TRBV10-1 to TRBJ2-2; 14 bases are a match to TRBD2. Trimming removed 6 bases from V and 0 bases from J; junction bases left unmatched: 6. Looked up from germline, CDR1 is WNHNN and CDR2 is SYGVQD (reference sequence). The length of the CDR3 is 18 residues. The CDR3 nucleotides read TGCGCCAGCAGCCGCGGACTAGCGGGGGGCTCGAACACCGGGGAGCTGTTTTTT. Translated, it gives CASSRGLAGGSNTGELFF.

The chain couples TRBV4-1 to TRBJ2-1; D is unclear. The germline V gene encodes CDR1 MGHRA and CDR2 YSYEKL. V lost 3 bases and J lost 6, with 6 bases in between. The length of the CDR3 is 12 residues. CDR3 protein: CASSQGSNEQFF. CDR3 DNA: TGCGCCAGCAGCCAGGGCAGCAATGAGCAGTTCTTC.

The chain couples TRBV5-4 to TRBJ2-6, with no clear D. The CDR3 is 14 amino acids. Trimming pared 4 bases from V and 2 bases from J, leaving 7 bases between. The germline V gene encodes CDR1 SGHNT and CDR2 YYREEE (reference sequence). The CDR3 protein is CASSIDTGANVLTF. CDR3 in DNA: TGTGCCAGCAGCATCGACACTGGGGCCAACGTCCTGACTTTC. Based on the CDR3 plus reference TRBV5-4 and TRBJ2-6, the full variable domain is ETGVTQSPTHLIKTRGQQVTLRCSSQSGHNTVSWYQQALGQGPQFIFQYYREEENGRGNFPPRFSGLQFPNYSSELNVNALELDDSALYLCASSIDTGANVLTFGAGSRLTVL.

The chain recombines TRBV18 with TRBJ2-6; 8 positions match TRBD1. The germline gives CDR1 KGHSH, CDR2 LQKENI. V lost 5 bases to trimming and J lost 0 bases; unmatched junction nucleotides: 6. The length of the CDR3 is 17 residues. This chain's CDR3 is CASSTDRGTSGANVLTF. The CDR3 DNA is TGTGCCAGCTCAACCGACAGGGGAACCTCTGGGGCCAACGTCCTGACTTTC.

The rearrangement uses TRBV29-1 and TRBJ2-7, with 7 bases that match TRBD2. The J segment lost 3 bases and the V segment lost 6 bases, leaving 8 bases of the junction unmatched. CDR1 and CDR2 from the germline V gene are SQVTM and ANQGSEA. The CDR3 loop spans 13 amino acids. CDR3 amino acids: CSVLGEGGYEQYF. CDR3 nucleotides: TGCAGCGTGCTGGGGGAGGGCGGCTACGAGCAGTACTTC.

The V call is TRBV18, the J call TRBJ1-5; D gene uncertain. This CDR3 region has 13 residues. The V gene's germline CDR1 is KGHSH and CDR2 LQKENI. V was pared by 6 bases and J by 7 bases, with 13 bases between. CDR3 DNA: TGTGCCAGCTCTCCCGCCGCGAACCAGCCCCAGCATTTT. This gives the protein CASSPAANQPQHF.

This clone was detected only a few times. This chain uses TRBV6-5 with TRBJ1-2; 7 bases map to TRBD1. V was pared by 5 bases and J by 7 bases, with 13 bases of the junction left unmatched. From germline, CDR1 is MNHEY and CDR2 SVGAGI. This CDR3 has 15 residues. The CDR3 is CASSPRLGGTSGYTF. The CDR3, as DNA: TGTGCCAGCAGTCCCCGCCTAGGGGGCACGAGTGGCTACACCTTC.

CDR3 protein: CSVEDWRDNEQFF. CDR3 bases: TGCAGCGTTGAGGATTGGAGGGACAATGAGCAGTTCTTC. The chain couples TRBV29-1 to TRBJ2-1, with D tentatively TRBD2 (6 bases). The CDR3 covers 13 residues. The V and J ends lost 3 bases and 5 bases respectively, with 11 bases between them. CDR1 is SQVTM, CDR2 ANQGSEA, per germline.

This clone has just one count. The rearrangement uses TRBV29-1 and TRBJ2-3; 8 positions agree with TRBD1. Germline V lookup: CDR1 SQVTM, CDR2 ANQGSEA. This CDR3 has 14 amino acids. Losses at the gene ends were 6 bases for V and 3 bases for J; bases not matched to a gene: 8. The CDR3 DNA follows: TGCAGCGTCGCCAGACAGGGGTTGACAGATACGCAGTATTTT. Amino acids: CSVARQGLTDTQYF.